A selection of T cell receptor beta chains follows, all from one sample in a study of metastatic and nonmetastatic thyroid tumors. With MiXCR, TCRdb reprocessed the PCR reads. Here the sample spans about 93,000 clones, roughly an eighth being singletons. Sequencing was carried out using blood. Receptors were obtained from a female donor with papillary thyroid cancer or a benign thyroid nodule (not recorded which). Some clones in this sample may be carry-over from other donors' samples. CDR3s include the opening cysteine and the closing phenylalanine or tryptophan. The order of the fields is V gene, D gene, clone size, J gene, CDR3 protein, CDR3 DNA. D genes are given only for firm matches. Size values are once, few and many counts, or a class for expanded clones, and some rows have none.

>TRBV19|.|many|TRBJ2-2
CASSKPIGATGELFF
TGTGCCAGTAGTAAACCCATAGGAGCCACCGGGGAGCTGTTTTTT
>TRBV6-1|TRBD2|many|TRBJ2-7
CASIGASGRSYEQYF
TGTGCCAGCATAGGGGCTAGCGGGAGGTCCTACGAGCAGTACTTC
>TRBV28|.|many|TRBJ1-5
CASRDTGRDGNQPQHF
TGTGCCAGCAGAGATACGGGCAGGGATGGCAATCAGCCCCAGCATTTT
>TRBV4-3|.|many|TRBJ1-2
CASSQGTEPNYGYTF
TGCGCCAGCAGCCAAGGGACAGAACCTAACTATGGCTACACCTTC
>TRBV11-2|.|many|TRBJ1-3
CASRKNTGSSGNTIYF
TGTGCCAGCAGAAAGAACACGGGGAGCTCTGGAAACACCATATATTTT
>TRBV20-1|.|.|TRBJ2-6
CSARETAAGANVLTF
TGCAGTGCTAGAGAAACAGCTGCTGGGGCCAACGTCCTGACTTTC
>TRBV20-1|.|.|TRBJ2-7
CSASTTPAYDQYF
TGCAGTGCTTCAACGACTCCTGCCTACGATCAGTACTTC
>TRBV12-3/TRBV12-4|.|many|TRBJ2-7
CASSLGAYEQYF
TGTGCCAGCAGTTTAGGGGCCTACGAGCAGTACTTC
>TRBV27|TRBD1|many|TRBJ2-7
CASSPATGGSYEQYF
TGTGCCAGCAGTCCCGCGACAGGGGGGTCCTACGAGCAGTACTTC
>TRBV20-1|.|many|TRBJ2-5
CSARDLRDVKETQYF
TGCAGTGCTAGAGACCTAAGGGACGTAAAAGAGACCCAGTACTTC
>TRBV7-2|TRBD1|many|TRBJ2-3
CASSLGQGATDTQYF
TGTGCCAGCAGTTTAGGACAGGGGGCAACAGATACGCAGTATTTT
>TRBV20-1|TRBD2|many|TRBJ2-7
CSARVPSGRYEQYF
TGCAGTGCTAGAGTTCCTAGCGGGAGGTACGAGCAGTACTTC
>TRBV3-1|TRBD2|many|TRBJ2-1
CASSQGLRLAGGNEQFF
TGTGCCAGCAGCCAAGGTCTCCGATTAGCGGGAGGCAATGAGCAGTTCTTC
>TRBV6-2/TRBV6-3|TRBD1|many|TRBJ1-5
CASSRRTGGSNQPQHF
TGTGCCAGCAGTCGACGGACAGGGGGCTCAAATCAGCCCCAGCATTTT
>TRBV4-3|.|many|TRBJ1-2
CASSQDWSSPLNYGYTF
TGCGCCAGCAGCCAAGATTGGTCCTCCCCCCTTAACTATGGCTACACCTTC
>TRBV20-1|.|many|TRBJ2-7
CSAKSRDTFYEQYF
TGCAGTGCTAAAAGCCGGGACACGTTCTACGAGCAGTACTTC
>TRBV27|TRBD2|.|TRBJ2-1
CASNLGTSGYNEQFF
TGTGCCAGCAACCTCGGGACTAGCGGGTACAATGAGCAGTTCTTC